The sequence of this T cell receptor beta chain was determined in a study of PD-1 blockade in classical Hodgkin lymphoma. Study outcomes and limitations: CD4+ TCR diversity climbed significantly by C4D1, unlike CD8+ TCR diversity. Patients were excluded if nivolumab began under 1 year after ASCT (the autologous transplant).

The CDR3 loop spans 15 amino acids. CDR1 is SGDLS, CDR2 YYNGEE, per germline. V lost 0 bases and J lost 3; bases outside the gene matches: 4. Note on this clone: Its target is not known.

Every patient was affected by relapse after autologous stem cell transplantation, while exposure to brentuximab vedotin was not uniform. Reported best responses ranged across complete response, partial response or progressive disease. Here immunoSEQ multiplex PCR was the method, and the copy in TCRdb shows in-frame clones only, minus some. The profile shows under 65,000 clones, 75% to 90% of them singletons. The TCR comes from a human donor with classical Hodgkin lymphoma. Material: peripheral blood mononuclear cells (PBMCs), obtained at baseline. The chain joins TRBV9 to TRBJ2-3; 7 positions agree with TRBD2. The CDR3 loop reads CASSVGARGTDTQYF. The DNA of the CDR3 is TGTGCCAGCAGCGTAGGTGCGCGGGGGACAGATACGCAGTATTTT.